These 28 T cell receptor beta chains were all obtained from the same sample, sequenced in a study of identical twins' blood T cells. In TCRdb, the 5' RACE reads were re-called with MiXCR into one record per CDR3 protein. The top ten hold 6% to 7% of the sample, which has a few hundred thousand distinct CDR3 sequences, 28% seen once. Sequenced material: PBMCs. These receptors were obtained from a woman between 18 and 50 years old in good health.

In DNA form, the CDR3 reads TGTGCCAGCAGCTTAGGGAGGGGCTCTGGAAACACCATATATTTT. It translates to CASSLGRGSGNTIYF. The chain is built from TRBV7-8 and TRBJ1-3, with a possible D match to TRBD1 (5 bases). The CDR3 contains 15 residues. The germline V gene encodes CDR1 SGHVS and CDR2 FQNEAQ. The V and J ends lost 1 base and 0 bases respectively, with 7 bases between them.

The chain uses TRBV6-5 and TRBJ2-2; D possibly uses TRBD1 or TRBD2 (5 bases each). CDR3 length equals 13 residues. V lost 8 bases, J lost 0 bases, and 7 bases lay in between. Germline CDR1 is MNHEY and CDR2 is SVGAGI. The CDR3 DNA follows: TGTGCCAGCCGGGACGCGAACACCGGGGAGCTGTTTTTT. Amino acid sequence: CASRDANTGELFF.

The V call is TRBV12-3 or TRBV12-4, the J call TRBJ2-7, with a tentative D call TRBD1 (5 bases). V lost 6 bases and J 1 base, leaving 10 bases between the germline ends. The CDR3 totals 13 residues. This CDR3 reads CASSPDRSYEQYF. CDR3 DNA sequence: TGTGCCAGCAGCCCTGACAGATCCTACGAGCAGTACTTC.

About this clonotype itself: Its ends do not fully match the called genes, so a read error is possible. The chain joins TRBV29-1 to TRBJ2-5; D is perhaps TRBD1 (6 bases). CDR1 and CDR2 from the germline V gene are SQVTM and ANQGSEA. This CDR3 is built from 12 residues. CDR3 nucleotides: TGCAGCGTTTTTGGACAGCAAGAGACCCTGTACTTC. This encodes CSVFGQQETLYF.

The chain carries TRBV5-1 and TRBJ1-1; no reliable D call. Trimming pared 4 bases from V and 6 bases from J, leaving 13 bases between. CDR1 and CDR2 from the germline V gene are SGHRS and YFSETQ. The CDR3 runs to 13 residues. This CDR3 is CASSPPWGSEAFF. The CDR3 region has the DNA TGCGCCAGCAGCCCCCCGTGGGGATCTGAAGCTTTCTTT.

The table lists this clonotype with a few counts. The V gene is TRBV7-9, the J gene TRBJ2-1; 9 bases are a match to TRBD2. Germline V lookup: CDR1 SEHNR, CDR2 FQNEAQ (reference sequence). V trimming: 9 bases; J trimming: 7 bases; junction bases outside the gene matches: 10. The CDR3 has 14 residues. The CDR3: CASTWGLALNEQFF. The CDR3 coding sequence is TGTGCCAGTACGTGGGGACTAGCCCTAAATGAGCAGTTCTTC.

This clonotype was picked up a small number of times. This chain joins TRBV20-1 and TRBJ2-5; 9 bases map to TRBD2. The germline gives CDR1 DFQATT, CDR2 SNEGSKA (reference sequence). V lost 2 bases to trimming and J lost 1 base; unmatched junction nucleotides: 5. The CDR3 contains 15 residues. The CDR3 here is CSARMASGIQETQYF. The CDR3 coding sequence is TGCAGTGCTAGAATGGCTAGCGGGATCCAAGAGACCCAGTACTTC.

This clonotype was counted between two and nine times. This chain joins TRBV19 and TRBJ1-2, with 8 bases that match TRBD1. From germline, CDR1 is LNHDA and CDR2 SQIVND (reference sequence). V trimming: 0 bases; J trimming: 8 bases; junction bases outside the gene matches: 8. This CDR3 region has 15 residues. The CDR3 DNA follows: TGTGCCAGTAGTATAGATCGGACAGGGAAAAGGGGCTACACCTTC. Its protein product is CASSIDRTGKRGYTF.

This clonotype turned up a few times. The chain recombines TRBV20-1 with TRBJ2-1; 11 bases are shared with TRBD2. There are 12 residues in the CDR3. The V gene end was trimmed by 6 bases and the J gene end by 6 bases; junction bases not matched to a gene: 1. Looked up from germline, CDR1 is DFQATT and CDR2 is SNEGSKA (reference sequence). CDR3 nucleotides: TGCAGTGCCGGGACTAGCGGCAATGAGCAGTTCTTC. Translating it yields CSAGTSGNEQFF.

Turning to this clonotype: A much larger clone differs by one base, so this may be a read error. The chain links TRBV11-2 to TRBJ1-3; no firm D call. Trimming cost V 1 base and J 6 bases, with 4 bases left between them. CDR3 length equals 12 residues. Germline V gene data show CDR1 as SGHAT and CDR2 as FQNNGV. For the CDR3, the DNA is TGTGCCAGCAGCTTAGGGGAAAACACCATATATTTT. It is translated as CASSLGENTIYF.

The V and J genes are TRBV7-8 and TRBJ1-5; D gene uncertain. Matching the DNA end better, TRBJ2-3 makes the J call doubtful. CDR3 length: 14 residues. The germline CDR1 and CDR2 sequences are SGHVS and FQNEAQ. The CDR3 is CASSFGARNQPQYF. In DNA form, the CDR3 reads TGTGCCAGCAGCTTCGGTGCGCGGAATCAGCCCCAGTATTTT.

This clonotype was counted a few times. The chain uses TRBV20-1 and TRBJ2-5; no clear D. V lost 7 bases and J lost 2, with 11 bases in between. The length of the CDR3 is 12 residues. Germline assignment: CDR1 DFQATT and CDR2 SNEGSKA (reference sequence). The CDR3 loop is CSGEGSQETQYF. The CDR3, as DNA: TGCAGTGGGGAAGGCAGTCAAGAGACCCAGTACTTC.

This chain connects TRBV6-2 or TRBV6-3 to TRBJ2-1; 8 nucleotides match TRBD2. The length of the CDR3 is 16 residues. V dropped 6 bases and J dropped 6; count of bases not matched to a gene: 13. Germline-derived CDR1 and CDR2 are MNHEY and SVGEGT. In DNA, the CDR3 is TGTGCCAGCAGCCGCCTACTAGCGGAGCGGTCCAATGAGCAGTTCTTC. Amino acid sequence: CASSRLLAERSNEQFF.

This clonotype was recorded a few times. The rearrangement uses TRBV20-1 and TRBJ1-1; D not certain. The CDR3 has 15 residues. Trimming took off 3 bases at V and 0 bases at J, with 14 bases between the two ends. CDR1 DFQATT and CDR2 SNEGSKA come from the germline V gene (reference sequence). CDR3 sequence reads: CSASLLGRLNTEAFF. The CDR3, as DNA: TGCAGTGCTAGCTTGTTGGGGAGACTGAACACTGAAGCTTTCTTT.

This chain joins TRBV5-1 and TRBJ1-1, with D possibly TRBD1 on 6 matching bases. This CDR3 is 13 amino acids long. V was pared by 4 bases and J by 7 bases, with 14 bases between. Germline V CDR1 and CDR2: SGHRS, YFSETQ. CDR3 in amino acids: CASSLDSTFEAFF. The DNA of the CDR3 is TGCGCCAGCAGCCTGGACAGCACCTTTGAAGCTTTCTTT.

Regarding this clonotype: Since a much larger clone is just one base distant, this may be a read error. The gene calls are TRBV12-3 or TRBV12-4 and TRBJ1-1; D may be TRBD1 (5 bases). Trimming removed 7 bases from V and 12 bases from J, with 15 bases in between. The CDR3 extends over 11 amino acids. The CDR3 region is CASTLQVATFF. DNA for the CDR3: TGTGCCAGCACCCTACAGGTCGCAACTTTCTTT.

Turning to this clonotype: A read error may produce the germline difference seen at one junction end. The DNA for the CDR3 is TGCGTCAGCAGTACAGGGGATGTTCCTGAAGCTTTCTTT. Residues: CVSSTGDVPEAFF. V is TRBV5-1 and J is TRBJ1-1, with TRBD1 matching 7 bases. CDR3 size: 13 residues. Germline V lookup: CDR1 SGHRS, CDR2 YFSETQ. The full variable domain, rest sourced from reference TRBV5-1 and TRBJ1-1, is KAGVTQTPRYLIKTRGQQVTLSCSPISGHRSVSWYQQTPGQGLQFLFEYFSETQRNKGNFPGRFSGRQFSNSRSEMNVSTLELGDSALYLCVSSTGDVPEAFFGQGTRLTVV.

The J gene is TRBJ2-2, the V gene TRBV4-1, with TRBD1 matching 7 bases. Per the germline V gene, CDR1 is MGHRA and CDR2 is YSYEKL. The trim removed 8 bases at V and 8 bases at J, leaving 8 bases unmatched. The CDR3 sequence is 13 residues long. CDR3 residues: CASRRDSLGELFF. The CDR3 DNA reads TGCGCCAGCCGCCGGGACAGCCTGGGGGAGCTGTTTTTT.

This clonotype was found many times. The V gene is TRBV29-1, the J gene TRBJ1-2, with no clear D. Germline CDR1 SQVTM, CDR2 ANQGSEA. There are 11 residues in the CDR3. Trimming took off 5 bases at V and 4 bases at J, with 8 bases between the two ends. This CDR3 is CSVPVFYGYTF. The CDR3 DNA reads as TGCAGCGTTCCGGTCTTCTATGGCTACACCTTC.

V usage is TRBV28 and J usage is TRBJ2-2, with D unclear. The CDR3 sequence is 13 residues long. CDR1 and CDR2 (germline): MDHEN, SYDVKM. V lost 7 bases and J 3 bases, leaving 9 bases between the germline ends. For the CDR3, the DNA is TGTGCCAGCATACCAAAGGACACCGGGGAGCTGTTTTTT. Its protein product is CASIPKDTGELFF.

This chain links TRBV5-1 with TRBJ2-1, with a weak D call TRBD1 (5 bases). V was clipped by 2 bases and J by 0 bases, with 6 bases between them. Per germline, CDR1 SGHRS and CDR2 YFSETQ. The CDR3 runs to 14 residues. The CDR3 loop reads CASSFRASYNEQFF. The CDR3 nucleotides are TGCGCCAGCAGCTTCAGGGCCTCCTACAATGAGCAGTTCTTC.

This chain uses TRBV7-2 with TRBJ2-3; possibly TRBD1 for D (5 bases). The CDR3 runs to 13 residues. In germline, CDR1 is SGHTA, CDR2 FQGNSA. Trimming removed 1 base at V and 5 bases at J, with 7 bases between. In DNA form, the CDR3 reads TGTGCCAGCAGCTTAGTCCAGGGAGATACGCAGTATTTT. Residues: CASSLVQGDTQYF.

This clonotype was observed at least ten times. V usage is TRBV9 and J usage is TRBJ2-2, with D hard to call. V shed 4 bases and J shed 6 bases, with 10 bases lying between them. This CDR3 is 13 amino acids long. Germline-derived CDR1 and CDR2 are SGDLS and YYNGEE. CDR3 coding DNA: TGTGCCAGCAGCTACGAACGGTCCGGGGAGCTGTTTTTT. Its translation is CASSYERSGELFF.

The J gene is TRBJ2-1, the V gene TRBV11-2; D ambiguous. The length of the CDR3 is 14 residues. Trimming left V 5 bases short and J 3 bases short, with 11 bases between. Germline values: CDR1 SGHAT, CDR2 FQNNGV. The CDR3 region is CASSLGQVYNEQFF. In nucleotides, the CDR3 is TGTGCCAGCAGCCTTGGCCAGGTCTACAATGAGCAGTTCTTC. The full variable domain, with the rest looked up from reference TRBV11-2 and TRBJ2-1, is EAGVAQSPRYKIIEKRQSVAFWCNPISGHATLYWYQQILGQGPKLLIQFQNNGVVDDSQLPKDRFSAERLKGVDSTLKIQPAKLEDSAVYLCASSLGQVYNEQFFGPGTRLTVL.

This chain joins TRBV7-6 and TRBJ2-1; D is undetermined. In germline, CDR1 is SGHVS, CDR2 FNYEAQ. The length of the CDR3 is 13 residues. Trimming left V 3 bases short and J 5 bases short, with 8 bases between. The CDR3, as DNA: TGTGCCAGCAGCTTTCAGCCAGACAATGAGCAGTTCTTC. Its protein is CASSFQPDNEQFF. Supplemented by reference TRBV7-6 and TRBJ2-1, the full variable domain reads GAGVSQSPRYKVTKRGQDVALRCDPISGHVSLYWYRQALGQGPEFLTYFNYEAQQDKSGLPNDRFSAERPEGSISTLTIQRTEQRDSAMYRCASSFQPDNEQFFGPGTRLTVL.

This clonotype was observed at least ten times. The chain links TRBV12-3 or TRBV12-4 to TRBJ2-2; D uncertain. Trimming shortened V by 8 bases and J by 3 bases, and 7 bases separated the two germline ends. This CDR3 contains 12 residues. The CDR3 region has the DNA TGTGCCAGCTCACCGGACACCGGGGAGCTGTTTTTT. Translation gives CASSPDTGELFF.

This clonotype was recorded a few times. J is TRBJ1-2 and V is TRBV6-5; D might be TRBD1 (6 bases). This CDR3 region has 13 residues. Germline lookup yields CDR1 MNHEY and CDR2 SVGAGI. Trimming removed 2 bases from V and 7 bases from J, with 11 bases in between. CDR3 DNA: TGTGCCAGCAGTTACGACAGGCGGGCTGGCTACACCTTC. Its protein product is CASSYDRRAGYTF.

Many counts were recorded for this clonotype. The V call is TRBV11-2, the J call TRBJ1-6; 8 bases agree with TRBD1. Germline CDR1 and CDR2: SGHAT and FQNNGV. With 4 bases clipped from V and 10 bases from J, the junction kept 3 bases outside the gene matches. The CDR3 consists of 13 residues. The CDR3 protein is CASSSDRGSPLHF. In nucleotides, the CDR3 is TGTGCCAGCAGCTCCGACAGGGGATCACCCCTCCACTTT.